These 29 T cell receptor beta chains share one sample of origin, sequenced in a study of CD8 T cells in Susac syndrome. Random hexamers were used to reverse transcribe 0.5 to 1 ug of RNA. Via MiXCR, TCRdb re-called the immunoSEQ multiplex PCR reads, giving one row per CDR3 protein. The data contain tens of thousands of distinct CDR3 sequences, roughly nine tenths of them singletons. The material sequenced was CD8+ T cells from PBMCs. All receptors come from a human donor with multiple sclerosis.

This clonotype has just one count. This rearrangement joins TRBV6-6 to TRBJ2-5, with TRBD2 matching 8 bases. Trimming at V came to 0 bases and at J to 7 bases, leaving 7 bases not matched to a gene. The CDR3 totals 15 residues. Per the germline V gene, CDR1 is MNHNY and CDR2 is SVGAGI (reference sequence). The CDR3 region has the DNA TGTGCCAGCAGTTACTCCGGCCGGGGGGGCGGGACCCAGTACTTC. It is translated as CASSYSGRGGGTQYF.

The chain is built from TRBV14 and TRBJ1-2; TRBD1 agrees at 7 bases. Germline assignment: CDR1 SGHDN and CDR2 FVKESK. This CDR3 comprises 13 residues. Unmatched junction bases numbered 5, after V lost 4 bases and J lost 6 bases. Here the CDR3 DNA reads TGTGCCAGCAGCCCGGGGACAGATCATGGCTACACCTTC. This gives the protein CASSPGTDHGYTF.

CDR3: CASSPADRIKSSYNSPLHF. In nucleotides, the CDR3 is TGTGCCAGCAGCCCCGCGGACAGAATCAAGAGCTCCTATAATTCACCCCTCCACTTT. The rearrangement uses TRBV5-6 and TRBJ1-6, with D possibly being TRBD1 (6 bases). The V gene lost 4 bases and the J gene lost 0 bases, with 20 bases spanning the gap. The CDR3 has 19 amino acids. Germline lookup yields CDR1 SGHDT and CDR2 YYEEEE.

The J gene is TRBJ2-7, the V gene TRBV14; TRBD1 matches 8 bases. Germline loops: CDR1 SGHDN, CDR2 FVKESK. This CDR3 is built from 16 residues. The V gene end was trimmed by 3 bases and the J gene end by 1 base; junction bases not matched to a gene: 8. CDR3 sequence (DNA): TGTGCCAGCAGCCAGAGGGGCAGGGGGCCGTCCTACGAGCAGTACTTC. The encoded protein is CASSQRGRGPSYEQYF.

This chain joins TRBV6-4 and TRBJ2-1, with TRBD1 matching over 10 bases. Germline V lookup: CDR1 MRHNA, CDR2 SNTAGT. The CDR3 contains 16 residues. J was trimmed by 7 bases and V by 4 bases; bases with no gene match: 10. The CDR3 spells CASSVSGGTGVNEQFF. CDR3 nucleotide sequence: TGTGCCAGCAGTGTCTCCGGTGGGACAGGGGTGAATGAGCAGTTCTTC.

V and J are TRBV6-5 and TRBJ2-2; D gene unclear. Trimming removed 2 bases from V and 5 bases from J, with 3 bases in between. Germline-derived CDR1 and CDR2 are MNHEY and SVGAGI. This CDR3 is built from 12 residues. For the CDR3, the DNA is TGTGCCAGCAGTTACCAAACCGGGGAGCTGTTTTTT. Residues: CASSYQTGELFF.

The rearrangement links TRBV3-1 to TRBJ2-7; 8 bases are shared with TRBD1. V gave up 4 bases and J gave up 3 bases; unmatched junction bases: 5. Germline V lookup: CDR1 LGHDT, CDR2 YNNKEL (reference sequence). This CDR3 comprises 14 residues. CDR3 bases: TGTGCCAGCAGCCCCGGGACAGGCTACTACGAGCAGTACTTC. Residues: CASSPGTGYYEQYF.

The chain recombines TRBV7-6 with TRBJ2-7; D may be TRBD1 (5 bases). The ends were cut back, 2 bases at V and 5 bases at J, with 13 bases in the middle. CDR1 and CDR2 from the germline V gene are SGHVS and FNYEAQ. This CDR3 has 14 amino acids. This CDR3 is CASSLSGQVHEQYF. Written as DNA, the CDR3 is TGTGCCAGCAGCTTATCCGGACAAGTCCACGAGCAGTACTTC.

The rearrangement links TRBV6-1 to TRBJ2-1; possible D gene TRBD2, 6 bases. CDR1 MNHNS and CDR2 SASEGT come from the germline V gene. CDR3 length equals 16 residues. Trimming took off 5 bases at V and 0 bases at J, with 14 bases between the two ends. The CDR3 is CASSQLAESSYNEQFF. CDR3 DNA: TGTGCCAGCAGTCAGTTAGCGGAGAGCTCCTACAATGAGCAGTTCTTC.

The chain carries TRBV27 and TRBJ1-5; D remains unclear. CDR3 length: 13 amino acids. Germline V CDR1 and CDR2: MNHEY, SMNVEV (reference sequence). Trimming pared 8 bases from V and 3 bases from J, leaving 11 bases between. The CDR3 DNA reads TGTGCCAGCGCGACCCATCCCAATCAGCCCCAGCATTTT. Translation: CASATHPNQPQHF.

This chain connects TRBV6-2 or TRBV6-3 to TRBJ2-1; tentatively, D is TRBD1 (6 bases). The germline V gene encodes CDR1 MNHEY and CDR2 SVGEGT. Trimming left V 4 bases short and J 2 bases short, with 15 bases between. The CDR3 is made up of 16 amino acids. CDR3 residues: CASSFTQGFAYNEQFF. CDR3 nucleotides: TGTGCCAGCAGTTTCACGCAGGGGTTCGCCTACAATGAGCAGTTCTTC.

The chain links TRBV20-1 to TRBJ2-7; possibly TRBD1 for D (6 bases). V lost 5 bases and J 3 bases, leaving 8 bases between the germline ends. CDR1 is DFQATT, CDR2 SNEGSKA, per germline (reference sequence). The CDR3 runs 11 residues. The CDR3 bases are TGCAGTGCTGGACAGTTCTACGAGCAGTACTTC. Protein: CSAGQFYEQYF.

This clonotype was seen just once. The rearrangement joins TRBV20-1 to TRBJ2-1, with a possible D match to TRBD2 (6 bases). Trimming shortened V by 0 bases and J by 2 bases, and 11 bases separated the two germline ends. Germline CDR1 and CDR2: DFQATT and SNEGSKA (reference sequence). This CDR3 contains 15 residues. CDR3 sequence (DNA): TGCAGTGCTAGAGAGGGGGACTGGGCCTACAATGAGCAGTTCTTC. Protein: CSAREGDWAYNEQFF.

The rearrangement uses TRBV27 and TRBJ2-7, with a possible D match to TRBD1 (6 bases). Trimming shortened V by 3 bases and J by 3 bases, and 15 bases separated the two germline ends. Germline CDR1 MNHEY, CDR2 SMNVEV (reference sequence). This CDR3 region has 15 residues. The chain's CDR3 is CASSFLDSFLYEQYF. CDR3 nucleotide sequence: TGTGCCAGCAGTTTCTTGGACAGTTTCCTCTACGAGCAGTACTTC.

This rearrangement joins TRBV25-1 to TRBJ2-3; TRBD1 is a possible D gene (6 bases). With 3 bases removed from V and 6 bases from J, the gap between germline ends came to 10 bases. From germline, CDR1 is MGHDK and CDR2 SYGVNS. This CDR3 is built from 13 residues. CDR3 amino acids: CASSDQGPDTQYF. The DNA for the CDR3 is TGTGCCAGCAGTGATCAGGGGCCCGATACGCAGTATTTT. Looking up the rest from reference TRBV25-1 and TRBJ2-3 gives the full variable domain: EADIYQTPRYLVIGTGKKITLECSQTMGHDKMYWYQQDPGMELHLIHYSYGVNSTEKGDLSSESTVSRIRTEHFPLTLESARPSHTSQYLCASSDQGPDTQYFGPGTRLTVL.

The chain combines TRBV3-1 with TRBJ2-2, with D unclear. The V gene's germline CDR1 is LGHDT and CDR2 YNNKEL (reference sequence). The CDR3 spans 13 residues. Deletions cut 4 bases from V and 4 bases from J, with 7 bases between. CDR3 DNA sequence: TGTGCCAGCAGCCCCTACAGCACCGGGGAGCTGTTTTTT. It encodes CASSPYSTGELFF.

This clonotype has only one observation. DNA of the CDR3: TGTGCCTGGAGTGGGGACAGGGGGAACGAGCAGTACTTC. Its protein is CAWSGDRGNEQYF. This chain links TRBV30 with TRBJ2-7; TRBD1 matches at 11 bases. Germline CDR1 and CDR2: GTSNPN and SVGIG (reference sequence). J gave up 5 bases and V 1 base, and 1 base lay outside the gene matches. This CDR3 has 13 amino acids. Looking up the rest from reference TRBV30 and TRBJ2-7 gives the full variable domain: SQTIHQWPATLVQPVGSPLSLECTVEGTSNPNLYWYRQAAGRGLQLLFYSVGIGQISSEVPQNLSASRPQDRQFILSSKKLLLSDSGFYLCAWSGDRGNEQYFGPGTRLTVT.

As DNA, the CDR3 is TGTGCCAGTAGGGGCGGTAGGACTGAAGCTTTCTTT. Protein product: CASRGGRTEAFF. The chain employs TRBV19 and TRBJ1-1, with no clear D. V dropped 6 bases and J dropped 5 bases, with 10 bases sitting between them. CDR1 LNHDA and CDR2 SQIVND come from the germline V gene (reference sequence). The CDR3 consists of 12 residues.

The rearrangement joins TRBV27 to TRBJ2-1, with TRBD2 matching 10 bases. Germline V gene sequence: CDR1 MNHEY, CDR2 SMNVEV (reference sequence). This CDR3 region has 14 residues. The V gene end was trimmed by 3 bases and the J gene end by 9 bases; junction bases not matched to a gene: 5. CDR3 nucleotide sequence: TGTGCCAGCAGTTTGGGTAGCGGGAGGTTTGAGCAGTTCTTC. It specifies CASSLGSGRFEQFF.

The chain employs TRBV7-8 and TRBJ2-1, with D unresolved. Germline V gene lookup returns CDR1 SGHVS and CDR2 FQNEAQ. The CDR3 extends over 15 amino acids. Between the trimmed V and J ends, which lost 4 bases and 4 bases, there was a span of 14 bases. The CDR3 DNA reads TGTGCCAGCAGCTCACTACCTGGCAGTTACAATGAGCAGTTCTTC. It is translated as CASSSLPGSYNEQFF. The variable domain in full, completed from reference TRBV7-8 and TRBJ2-1, reads GAGVSQSPRYKVAKRGQDVALRCDPISGHVSLFWYQQALGQGPEFLTYFQNEAQLDKSGLPSDRFFAERPEGSVSTLKIQRTQQEDSAVYLCASSSLPGSYNEQFFGPGTRLTVL.

The chain employs TRBV12-3 or TRBV12-4 and TRBJ2-5; D ambiguous. The V end lost 3 bases, the J end lost 0 bases, and 5 bases lay between the germline ends. The CDR3 is 13 amino acids. Here the CDR3 reads CASSLAYQETQYF. The CDR3 region has the DNA TGTGCCAGCAGTTTGGCCTACCAAGAGACCCAGTACTTC.

The chain recombines TRBV3-1 with TRBJ1-5; a possible D gene is TRBD1 (6 bases). The CDR3 runs 15 residues. The germline CDR1 and CDR2 sequences are LGHDT and YNNKEL (reference sequence). Trimming took 1 base from V and 3 from J, leaving 10 bases between them. CDR3 bases: TGTGCCAGCAGCCAAGCGGACAGTCTCAATCAGCCCCAGCATTTT. Its protein product is CASSQADSLNQPQHF.

This chain links TRBV7-9 with TRBJ1-1; D perhaps matches TRBD1 (6 bases). This CDR3 contains 16 residues. V lost 5 bases and J lost 5, with 21 bases in between. Germline CDR1 SEHNR, CDR2 FQNEAQ (reference sequence). In nucleotides, the CDR3 is TGTGCCAGCAGCCACCCGGGTGGCAGGGGTGAAACTGAAGCTTTCTTT. Protein product: CASSHPGGRGETEAFF.

The chain is built from TRBV19 and TRBJ1-2; D might be TRBD1 (6 bases). This CDR3 is 13 amino acids long. From germline, CDR1 is LNHDA and CDR2 SQIVND (reference sequence). The V gene lost 3 bases and the J gene lost 14 bases, with 19 bases spanning the gap. The CDR3 loop reads CASSITTGLECTF. The CDR3 DNA is TGTGCCAGTAGTATTACAACAGGGTTGGAGTGTACCTTC.

The rearrangement joins TRBV27 to TRBJ2-1, with TRBD2 identical over 8 bases. V was pared by 0 bases and J by 6 bases, with 7 bases of the junction left unmatched. Germline loops: CDR1 MNHEY, CDR2 SMNVEV (reference sequence). There are 16 residues in the CDR3. The CDR3 nucleotides read TGTGCCAGCAGTTTATCGCAACCACTAGCGGTCAATGAGCAGTTCTTC. This codes for CASSLSQPLAVNEQFF.

This clonotype was found a few times. The chain employs TRBV5-1 and TRBJ2-2, with TRBD1 matching over 9 bases. The CDR3 sequence is 18 residues long. CDR1 SGHRS and CDR2 YFSETQ come from the germline V gene. V was pared by 3 bases and J by 3 bases, with 12 bases of the junction left unmatched. The DNA for the CDR3 is TGCGCCAGCAGCTCGTCCGGGACAGGGAGGCCGTACACCGGGGAGCTGTTTTTT. Translated: CASSSSGTGRPYTGELFF.

The chain is built from TRBV6-1 and TRBJ2-7; TRBD2 is a possible D gene (6 bases). Germline assignment: CDR1 MNHNS and CDR2 SASEGT. This CDR3 comprises 15 residues. V lost 5 bases to trimming and J lost 0 bases, with 14 bases between them. This CDR3 is CASSTFRGSSYEQYF. The CDR3 DNA reads TGTGCCAGCAGTACCTTTCGGGGGTCCTCCTACGAGCAGTACTTC.

The CDR3 DNA sequence: TGTGCCAGTAGTATTCATACGGGAGAGGGGAAAGCCAAAAACATTCAGTACTTC. Translated: CASSIHTGEGKAKNIQYF. The chain couples TRBV19 to TRBJ2-4, with TRBD2 as a possible D gene (6 bases). CDR1 is LNHDA, CDR2 SQIVND, per germline (reference sequence). V was shortened by 3 bases and J by 0 bases, with 18 bases between the two germline ends. CDR3 length: 18 amino acids. The complete variable domain, with remaining parts taken from reference TRBV19 and TRBJ2-4, reads DGGITQSPKYLFRKEGQNVTLSCEQNLNHDAMYWYRQDPGQGLRLIYYSQIVNDFQKGDIAEGYSVSREKKESFPLTVTSAQKNPTAFYLCASSIHTGEGKAKNIQYFGAGTRLSVL.

The chain carries TRBV20-1 and TRBJ2-1; 9 nucleotides match TRBD2. Germline CDR1 is DFQATT and CDR2 is SNEGSKA (reference sequence). The V and J ends lost 6 bases and 3 bases, in that order; junction bases with no gene match: 6. The CDR3 extends over 14 amino acids. The CDR3 sequence is CSARLAEHYNEQFF. CDR3 coding DNA: TGCAGTGCAAGACTAGCGGAACACTACAATGAGCAGTTCTTC.